These 8 T cell receptor beta chains were all obtained from the same sample, sequenced in a study of T cells in localized non-small cell lung cancer. The data were produced by immunoSEQ multiplex PCR, yet TCRdb's version contains in-frame clones alone and is incomplete. The sample contains some 11,000 clones, 83% of which appear only once. Sequences were derived from peripheral blood, sampled before any cancer treatment. These receptors originate from a male donor aged 60 or over with stage I lung adenocarcinoma.

The sample holds one count of this clone. The CDR3 bases are TGTGCCAGCAGTTCCTTACAGGCTTTTCCTGGCTACACCTTC. It codes for CASSSLQAFPGYTF. The rearrangement uses TRBV27 and TRBJ1-2; D possibly corresponds to TRBD1 (5 bases). The germline gives CDR1 MNHEY, CDR2 SMNVEV (reference sequence). The V end was cut by 4 bases, the J end by 7 bases, with 16 bases between. The CDR3 covers 14 residues.

The rearrangement links TRBV5-4 to TRBJ2-5; unclear D gene. The germline CDR1 and CDR2 sequences are SGHNT and YYREEE (reference sequence). This CDR3 is 15 amino acids long. Between the trimmed V and J ends, which lost 0 bases and 9 bases, there was a span of 18 bases. For the CDR3, the DNA is TGTGCCAGCAGCTTGGACCTTAGTCCTCAAAATCCCCAGTACTTC. Residues: CASSLDLSPQNPQYF.

The V gene is TRBV7-3, the J gene TRBJ2-2; the D is unclear. Germline loops: CDR1 SGHTA, CDR2 FQGTGA. V gave up 0 bases and J gave up 5 bases, with 10 bases separating them. The CDR3 totals 15 residues. CDR3 region: CASSLTTIGTGELFF. The CDR3 DNA sequence: TGTGCCAGCAGCTTAACCACCATTGGGACCGGGGAGCTGTTTTTT.

The V gene is TRBV6-6, the J gene TRBJ2-1; unclear D gene. The germline V gene encodes CDR1 MNHNY and CDR2 SVGAGI (reference sequence). The CDR3 spans 12 residues. Trimming took off 6 bases at V and 0 bases at J, with 3 bases between the two ends. CDR3 DNA: TGTGCCAGCAGGGGCTCCTACAATGAGCAGTTCTTC. Protein sequence: CASRGSYNEQFF.

The chain joins TRBV2 to TRBJ2-7, with D possibly being TRBD1 (5 bases). V was trimmed by 4 bases and J by 0 bases, leaving 13 bases between them. CDR1 and CDR2 from the germline V gene are SNHLY and FYNNEI. The CDR3 runs to 15 residues. CDR3 in amino acids: CASSGSRQSSYEQYF. Here the CDR3 DNA reads TGTGCCAGCAGTGGATCCAGACAGAGCTCCTACGAGCAGTACTTC. Full variable domain (rest looked up from reference TRBV2 and TRBJ2-7): EPEVTQTPSHQVTQMGQEVILRCVPISNHLYFYWYRQILGQKVEFLVSFYNNEISEKSEIFDDQFSVERPDGSNFTLKIRSTKLEDSAMYFCASSGSRQSSYEQYFGPGTRLTVT.

This chain uses TRBV5-4 with TRBJ2-2; possibly TRBD1 for D (5 bases). The germline V and J ends were trimmed by 3 bases and 6 bases, with 12 bases remaining between them. Looked up from germline, CDR1 is SGHNT and CDR2 is YYREEE (reference sequence). The CDR3 loop spans 14 amino acids. As DNA, the CDR3 is TGTGCCAGCAGCTATAAAGGGGTTCCCGGGGAGCTGTTTTTT. Its protein product is CASSYKGVPGELFF.

The V call is TRBV5-4, the J call TRBJ1-2; no reliable D call. CDR3 length: 14 residues. Germline lookup yields CDR1 SGHNT and CDR2 YYREEE (reference sequence). V was trimmed by 0 bases and J by 0 bases, leaving 6 bases between them. The CDR3 spells CASSLVGTNYGYTF. In DNA, the CDR3 is TGTGCCAGCAGCTTGGTGGGAACTAACTATGGCTACACCTTC. Full variable domain (missing parts from reference TRBV5-4 and TRBJ1-2): ETGVTQSPTHLIKTRGQQVTLRCSSQSGHNTVSWYQQALGQGPQFIFQYYREEENGRGNFPPRFSGLQFPNYSSELNVNALELDDSALYLCASSLVGTNYGYTFGSGTRLTVV.

This clone has only a few counts. This rearrangement joins TRBV6-1 to TRBJ2-2; D is unclear. The CDR3 is 15 amino acids. Germline V lookup: CDR1 MNHNS, CDR2 SASEGT. Trimming shortened V by 3 bases and J by 5 bases, and 13 bases separated the two germline ends. The CDR3 nucleotides are TGTGCCAGCAGTGACTCGGCAGGAACGACCGGGGAGCTGTTTTTT. It translates to CASSDSAGTTGELFF.